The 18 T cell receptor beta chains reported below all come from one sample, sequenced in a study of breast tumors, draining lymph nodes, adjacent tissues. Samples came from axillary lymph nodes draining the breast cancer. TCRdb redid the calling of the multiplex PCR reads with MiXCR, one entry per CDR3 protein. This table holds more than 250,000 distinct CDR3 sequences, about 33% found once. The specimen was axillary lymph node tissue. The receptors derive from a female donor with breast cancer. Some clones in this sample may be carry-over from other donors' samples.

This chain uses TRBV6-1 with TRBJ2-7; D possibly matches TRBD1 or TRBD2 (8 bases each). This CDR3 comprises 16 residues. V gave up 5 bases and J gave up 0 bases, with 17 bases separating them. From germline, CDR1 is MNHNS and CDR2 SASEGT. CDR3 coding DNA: TGTGCCAGCAGTCCCTGGACAGGGACTAGCTCCTACGAGCAGTACTTC. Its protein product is CASSPWTGTSSYEQYF.

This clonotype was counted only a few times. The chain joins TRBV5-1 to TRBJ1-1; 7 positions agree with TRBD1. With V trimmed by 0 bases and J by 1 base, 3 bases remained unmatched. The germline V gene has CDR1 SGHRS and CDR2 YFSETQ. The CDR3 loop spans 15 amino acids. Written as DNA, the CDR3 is TGCGCCAGCAGCTTGGCCGGGGACAGGAACACTGAAGCTTTCTTT. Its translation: CASSLAGDRNTEAFF.

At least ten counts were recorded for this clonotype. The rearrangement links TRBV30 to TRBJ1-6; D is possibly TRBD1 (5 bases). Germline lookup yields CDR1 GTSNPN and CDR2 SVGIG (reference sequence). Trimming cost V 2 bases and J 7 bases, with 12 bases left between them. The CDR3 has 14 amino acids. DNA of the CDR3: TGTGCCTGGAGTTCGGGGGACGGGAATTCACCCCTCCACTTT. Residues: CAWSSGDGNSPLHF.

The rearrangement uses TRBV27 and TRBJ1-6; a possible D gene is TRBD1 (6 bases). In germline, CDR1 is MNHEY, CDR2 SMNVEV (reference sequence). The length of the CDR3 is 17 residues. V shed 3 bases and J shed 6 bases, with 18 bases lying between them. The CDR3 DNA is TGTGCCAGCAGTTTCTTCTTGGGGGCAAGTGGTAATTCACCCCTCCACTTT. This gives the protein CASSFFLGASGNSPLHF.

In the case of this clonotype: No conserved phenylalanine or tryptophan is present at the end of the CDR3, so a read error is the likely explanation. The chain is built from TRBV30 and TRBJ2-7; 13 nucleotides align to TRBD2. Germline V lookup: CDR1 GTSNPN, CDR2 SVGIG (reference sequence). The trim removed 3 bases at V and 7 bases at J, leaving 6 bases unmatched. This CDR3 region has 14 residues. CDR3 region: CAWSWTSGSGEQYS. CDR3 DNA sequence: TGTGCCTGGAGCTGGACTAGCGGGAGTGGTGAGCAGTACTCC.

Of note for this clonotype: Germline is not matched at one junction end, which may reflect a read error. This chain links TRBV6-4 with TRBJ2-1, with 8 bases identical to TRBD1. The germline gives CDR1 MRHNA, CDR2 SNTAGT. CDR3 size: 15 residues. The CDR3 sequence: CASRRPRQGLNVQFF. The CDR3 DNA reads TGTGCCAGCAGGCGTCCGAGACAGGGGTTAAATGTGCAGTTCTTC.

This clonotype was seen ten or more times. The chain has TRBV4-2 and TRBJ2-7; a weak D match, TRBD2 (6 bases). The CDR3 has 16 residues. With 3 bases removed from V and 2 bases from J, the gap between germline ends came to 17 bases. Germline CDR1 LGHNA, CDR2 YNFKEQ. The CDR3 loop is CASSHRSSPGAYEQYF. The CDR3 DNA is TGTGCCAGCAGCCACCGATCGAGTCCGGGAGCCTACGAGCAGTACTTC.

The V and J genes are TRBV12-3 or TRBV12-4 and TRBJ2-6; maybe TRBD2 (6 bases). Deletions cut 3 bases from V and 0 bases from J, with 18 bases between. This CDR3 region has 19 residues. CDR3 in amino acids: CASSFARGGVYSGANVLTF. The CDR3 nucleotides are TGTGCCAGCAGTTTCGCGCGTGGCGGGGTATACTCTGGGGCCAACGTCCTGACTTTC.

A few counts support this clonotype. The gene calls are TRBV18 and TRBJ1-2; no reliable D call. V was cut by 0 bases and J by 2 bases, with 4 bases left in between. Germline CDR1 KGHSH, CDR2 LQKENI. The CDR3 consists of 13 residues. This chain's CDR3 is CASSPPSNYGYTF. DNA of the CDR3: TGTGCCAGCTCACCACCAAGCAACTATGGCTACACCTTC.

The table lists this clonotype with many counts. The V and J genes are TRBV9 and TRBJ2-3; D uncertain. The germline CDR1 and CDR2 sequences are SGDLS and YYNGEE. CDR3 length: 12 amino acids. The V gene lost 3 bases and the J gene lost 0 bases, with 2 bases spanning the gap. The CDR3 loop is CASSDSTDTQYF. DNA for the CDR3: TGTGCCAGCAGCGATAGCACAGATACGCAGTATTTT. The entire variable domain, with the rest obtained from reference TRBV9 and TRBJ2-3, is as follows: DSGVTQTPKHLITATGQRVTLRCSPRSGDLSVYWYQQSLDQGLQFLIQYYNGEERAKGNILERFSAQQFPDLHSELNLSSLELGDSALYFCASSDSTDTQYFGPGTRLTVL.

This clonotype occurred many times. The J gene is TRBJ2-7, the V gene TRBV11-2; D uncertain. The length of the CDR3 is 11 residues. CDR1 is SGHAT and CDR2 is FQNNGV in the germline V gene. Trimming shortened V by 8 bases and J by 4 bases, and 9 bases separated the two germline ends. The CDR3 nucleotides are TGTGCCAGCGGTCGAGAGTACGAGCAGTACTTC. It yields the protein CASGREYEQYF. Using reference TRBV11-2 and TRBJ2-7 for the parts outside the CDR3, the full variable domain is EAGVAQSPRYKIIEKRQSVAFWCNPISGHATLYWYQQILGQGPKLLIQFQNNGVVDDSQLPKDRFSAERLKGVDSTLKIQPAKLEDSAVYLCASGREYEQYFGPGTRLTVT.

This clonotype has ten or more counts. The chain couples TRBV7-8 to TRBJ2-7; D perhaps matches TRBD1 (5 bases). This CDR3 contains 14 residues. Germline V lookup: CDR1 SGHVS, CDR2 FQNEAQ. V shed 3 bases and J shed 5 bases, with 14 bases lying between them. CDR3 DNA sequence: TGTGCCAGCAGCTTCAAACAGGTGGCCCACGAGCAGTACTTC. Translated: CASSFKQVAHEQYF.

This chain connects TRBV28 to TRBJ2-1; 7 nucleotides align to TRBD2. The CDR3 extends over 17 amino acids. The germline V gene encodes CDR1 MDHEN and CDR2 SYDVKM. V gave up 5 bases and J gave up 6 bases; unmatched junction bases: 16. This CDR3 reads CASSPLGGGRAFNEQFF. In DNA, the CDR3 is TGTGCCAGCAGTCCCCTAGGAGGAGGGAGGGCGTTCAATGAGCAGTTCTTC.

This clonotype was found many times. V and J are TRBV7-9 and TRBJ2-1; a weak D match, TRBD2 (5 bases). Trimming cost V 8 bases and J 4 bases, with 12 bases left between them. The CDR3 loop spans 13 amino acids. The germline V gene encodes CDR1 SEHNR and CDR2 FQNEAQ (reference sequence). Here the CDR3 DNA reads TGTGCCAGCGCCGCTAGCAGATACAATGAGCAGTTCTTC. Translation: CASAASRYNEQFF.

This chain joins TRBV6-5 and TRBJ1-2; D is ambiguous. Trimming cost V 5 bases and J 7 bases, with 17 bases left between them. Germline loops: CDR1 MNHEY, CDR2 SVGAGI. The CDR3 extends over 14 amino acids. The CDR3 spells CASSHRSIGSGYTF. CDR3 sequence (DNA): TGTGCCAGCAGTCACCGCTCGATCGGTTCTGGCTACACCTTC.

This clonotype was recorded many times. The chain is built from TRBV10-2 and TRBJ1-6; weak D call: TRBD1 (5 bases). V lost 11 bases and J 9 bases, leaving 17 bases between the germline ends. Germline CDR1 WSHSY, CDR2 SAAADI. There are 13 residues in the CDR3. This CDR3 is CAVRDGRASPLHF. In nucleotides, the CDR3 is TGCGCCGTCAGGGACGGTCGGGCTTCACCCCTCCACTTT.

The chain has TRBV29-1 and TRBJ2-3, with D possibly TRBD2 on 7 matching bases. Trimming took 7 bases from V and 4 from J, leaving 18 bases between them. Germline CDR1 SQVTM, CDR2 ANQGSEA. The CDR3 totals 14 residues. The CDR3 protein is CSAAGGPVPDTQYF. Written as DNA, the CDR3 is TGCAGCGCCGCCGGGGGGCCGGTACCAGATACGCAGTATTTT.

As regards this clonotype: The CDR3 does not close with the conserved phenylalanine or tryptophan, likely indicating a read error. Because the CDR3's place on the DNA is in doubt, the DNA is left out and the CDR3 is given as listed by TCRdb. The chain's CDR3 is CASSEARGSYEQCL. The J gene is TRBJ2-7, the V gene TRBV2. Germline lookup yields CDR1 SNHLY and CDR2 FYNNEI. From its first to its last residue, the CDR3 has 14 amino acids.